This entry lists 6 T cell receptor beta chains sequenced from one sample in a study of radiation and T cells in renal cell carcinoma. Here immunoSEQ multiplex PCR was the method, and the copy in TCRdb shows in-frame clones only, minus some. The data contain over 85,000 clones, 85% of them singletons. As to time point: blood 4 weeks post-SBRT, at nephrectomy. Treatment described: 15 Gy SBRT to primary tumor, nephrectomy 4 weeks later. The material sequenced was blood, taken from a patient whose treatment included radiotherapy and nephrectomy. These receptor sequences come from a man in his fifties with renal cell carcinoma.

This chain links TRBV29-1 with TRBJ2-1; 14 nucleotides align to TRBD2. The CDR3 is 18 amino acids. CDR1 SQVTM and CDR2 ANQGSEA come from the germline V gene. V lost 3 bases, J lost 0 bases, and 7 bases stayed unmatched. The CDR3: CSVDRGLAGGSSYNEQFF. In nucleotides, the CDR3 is TGCAGCGTTGATAGAGGACTAGCGGGGGGTAGCTCCTACAATGAGCAGTTCTTC.

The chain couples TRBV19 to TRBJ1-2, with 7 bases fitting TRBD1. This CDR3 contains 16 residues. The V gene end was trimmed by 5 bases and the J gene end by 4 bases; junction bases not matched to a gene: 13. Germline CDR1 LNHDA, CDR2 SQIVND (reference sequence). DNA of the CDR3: TGTGCCAGTAGTTTACCCGGGACAGCTCTATTCTATGGCTACACCTTC. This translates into CASSLPGTALFYGYTF. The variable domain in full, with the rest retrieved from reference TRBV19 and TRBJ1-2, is DGGITQSPKYLFRKEGQNVTLSCEQNLNHDAMYWYRQDPGQGLRLIYYSQIVNDFQKGDIAEGYSVSREKKESFPLTVTSAQKNPTAFYLCASSLPGTALFYGYTFGSGTRLTVV.

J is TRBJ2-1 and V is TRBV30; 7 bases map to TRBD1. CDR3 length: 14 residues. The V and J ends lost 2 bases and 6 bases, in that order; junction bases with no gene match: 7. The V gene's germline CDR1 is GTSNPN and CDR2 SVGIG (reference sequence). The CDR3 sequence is CAWSPIAGGNEQFF. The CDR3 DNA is TGTGCCTGGAGTCCGATCGCAGGGGGCAATGAGCAGTTCTTC.

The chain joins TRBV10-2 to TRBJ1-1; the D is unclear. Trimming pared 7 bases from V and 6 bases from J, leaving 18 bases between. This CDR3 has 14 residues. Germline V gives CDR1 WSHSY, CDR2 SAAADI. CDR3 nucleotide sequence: TGCGCCAGCAAGGGTGGGAGAGGTAATCCTGAAGCTTTCTTT. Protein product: CASKGGRGNPEAFF.

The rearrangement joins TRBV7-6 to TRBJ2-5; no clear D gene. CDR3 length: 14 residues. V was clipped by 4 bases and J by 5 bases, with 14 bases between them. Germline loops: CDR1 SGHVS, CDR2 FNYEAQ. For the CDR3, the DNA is TGTGCCAGCAGCTCAGGTCTAGGAGATGAGACCCAGTACTTC. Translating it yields CASSSGLGDETQYF.

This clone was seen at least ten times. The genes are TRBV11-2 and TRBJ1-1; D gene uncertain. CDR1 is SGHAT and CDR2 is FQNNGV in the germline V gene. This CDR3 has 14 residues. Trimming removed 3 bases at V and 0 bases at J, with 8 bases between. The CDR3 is CASSFAGMNTEAFF. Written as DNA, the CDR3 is TGTGCCAGCAGCTTCGCAGGAATGAACACTGAAGCTTTCTTT.